The clone carrying this TCR beta chain was seen repeatedly, ten times or more. No antigen is known for it. Exclusion of a patient resulted from uncontrolled infection, other autoimmune disease, pregnancy or lactation. Regions amplified from RNA transcripts were the TCR beta CDR3 regions. The primer set for the first-round RT-PCR of the TCR CDR3 was HTBI. In TCRdb, the multiplex PCR reads were re-called with MiXCR into one record per CDR3 protein. The sample consists of around 500,000 distinct CDR3 sequences, 16% of them appearing once. The CDR3 spans 14 residues. V lost 5 bases and J lost 5; bases outside the gene matches: 4. Germline lookup yields CDR1 KGHSH and CDR2 LQKENI. The data are from a study of T cells in Graves' hyperthyroidism and ophthalmopathy. Whole-study context: The authors collected peripheral blood at initial diagnosis, before any treatment. Study-wide results and limits: Ophthalmopathy, which appeared later, was predicted by the model a median around 6.5 months before onset. Blood held most thyroid clonotypes expanded above 0.001 frequency.

The chain employs TRBV18 and TRBJ2-2; 8 bases are a match to TRBD1. This receptor was taken from a woman aged 30 to 39 with Graves' ophthalmopathy. Sequenced: blood. The CDR3 coding sequence is TGTGCCAGCTCAACGGACAGGGCAACCGGGGAGCTGTTTTTT. This codes for CASSTDRATGELFF.